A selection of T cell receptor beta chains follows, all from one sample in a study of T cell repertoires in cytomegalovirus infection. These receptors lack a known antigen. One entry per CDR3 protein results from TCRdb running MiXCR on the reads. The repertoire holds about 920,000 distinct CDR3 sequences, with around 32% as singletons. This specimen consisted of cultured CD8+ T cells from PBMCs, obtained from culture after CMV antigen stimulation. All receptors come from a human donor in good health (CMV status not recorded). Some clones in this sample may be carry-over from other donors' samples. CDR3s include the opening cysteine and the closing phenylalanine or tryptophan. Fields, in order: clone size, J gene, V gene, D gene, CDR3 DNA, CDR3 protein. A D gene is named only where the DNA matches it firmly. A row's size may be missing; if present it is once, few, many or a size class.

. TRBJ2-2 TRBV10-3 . TGTGCCATCAGGGTAGACAGCACCGGGGAGCTGTTTTTT CAIRVDSTGELFF
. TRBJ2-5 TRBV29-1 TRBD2 TGCAGCGTCGAAGGGACTAGCGGGGGAGAGACCCAGTACTTC CSVEGTSGGETQYF
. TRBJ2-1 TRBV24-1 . TGTGCCACCAGCGGGACATGCCCCCTAGGGTACAATGAGCAGTTCTTC CATSGTCPLGYNEQFF
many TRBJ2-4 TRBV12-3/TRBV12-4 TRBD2 TGTGCCAGCAGCCTGGGGGGGGAGCGGGGGACCTCGGGGGCCAAAAACATTCAGTACTTC CASSLGGERGTSGAKNIQYF
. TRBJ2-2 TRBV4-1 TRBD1 TGCGCCAGCAGCTCCCGCCGGGACAGGGGCACCGGGGAGCTGTTTTTT CASSSRRDRGTGELFF
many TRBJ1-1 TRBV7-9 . TGTGCCAGCAGCTCCGCCTCAGGGCCAGGGGCGGCTTTCTTT CASSSASGPGAAFF
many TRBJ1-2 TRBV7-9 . TGTGCCAGCAGCCCCCCTGGGTATGGCTACACCTTC CASSPPGYGYTF
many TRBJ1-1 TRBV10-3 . TGTGCCATCAGTGAGTCGAGGAGTGGCAGGAACACTGAAGCTTTCTTT CAISESRSGRNTEAFF
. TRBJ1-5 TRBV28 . TGTGCCAGCAGTTCCAGGCAAGGGGGGCCAAGCAATCAGCCCCAGCATTTT CASSSRQGGPSNQPQHF
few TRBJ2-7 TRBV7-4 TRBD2 TGTGCCAGCAGCCCAGCTAGCGGGGGGCTTTCCTACGAGCAGTACTTC CASSPASGGLSYEQYF
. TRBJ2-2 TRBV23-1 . TGCGCCAGCAGTTCTAGCACCCAGTCGAACACCGGGGAGCTGTTTTTT CASSSSTQSNTGELFF
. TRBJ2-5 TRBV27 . TGTGCCAGCAGTTTAAGGGGGGGAGATTACCAAGAGACCCAGTACTTC CASSLRGGDYQETQYF
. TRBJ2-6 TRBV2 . TGTGCCAGCAGTGGACAGGATAATTTAAACGTCCTGACTTTC CASSGQDNLNVLTF
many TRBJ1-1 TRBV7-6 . TGTGCCAGCAGCCCCGGTAGCACTGAAGCTTTCTTT CASSPGSTEAFF
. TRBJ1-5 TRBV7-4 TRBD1 TGTGCCAGCAGCTTAGAAGGGGGCGAAAATCAGTCCCAGCATTTT CASSLEGGENQSQHF
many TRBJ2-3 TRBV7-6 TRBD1 TGTGCCAGCAGTCCGAGACAGGGCGATACGCAGTATTTT CASSPRQGDTQYF
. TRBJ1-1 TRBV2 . TGTGCCAGCAGTGAGGCGACTCAGAGGCGGAACACTGAAGCTTTCTTT CASSEATQRRNTEAFF
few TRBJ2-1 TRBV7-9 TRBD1 TGTGCCAGCAGCTTACCCGGTCGGGGACAGGGGGGCAATGAGCAGTTCTTC CASSLPGRGQGGNEQFF
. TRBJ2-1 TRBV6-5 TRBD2 TGTGCCAGCAGTTACTCGGGGCAGCGGGGGGGCCGGTGGAATGAGCAGTTCTTC CASSYSGQRGGRWNEQFF
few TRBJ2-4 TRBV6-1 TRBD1 TGTGCCAGCAGTGAAATGGACAGGCCAAGTGACATTCAGTACTTC CASSEMDRPSDIQYF
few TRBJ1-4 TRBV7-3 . TGTGCCAGCAGCCCCTTTTTTGGGTCAACTAATGAAAAACTGTTTTTT CASSPFFGSTNEKLFF
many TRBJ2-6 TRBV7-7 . TGTGCTAGCAGCTTAGCACCGGGGGCCAACGTCCTGACTTTC CASSLAPGANVLTF
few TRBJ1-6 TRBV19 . TGTGCCAGTAGTGGAACACGGGACGGACTCAATTCACCCCTCCACTTT CASSGTRDGLNSPLHF
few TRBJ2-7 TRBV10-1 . TGCGCCAGCAGTGAGTACACCGCCTACGAGCAGTACTTC CASSEYTAYEQYF
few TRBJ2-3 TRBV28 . TGTGCCAGCAGTTTATACGCGGTTTCTAGCACAGATACGCAGTATTTT CASSLYAVSSTDTQYF
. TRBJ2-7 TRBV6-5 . TGTGCCAGCACCCCACGACAGGTCCCCTACGAGCAGTACTTC CASTPRQVPYEQYF
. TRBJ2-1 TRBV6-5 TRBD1 TGTGCCAGCAAGATCCGGGACAGGTACAATGAGCAGTTCTTC CASKIRDRYNEQFF
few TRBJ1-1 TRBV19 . TGTGCCAGTAACGGGAGGATGAACACTGAAGCTTTCTTT CASNGRMNTEAFF
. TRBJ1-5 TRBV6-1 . TGTGCCAGCAGTGAGCGGGGGTTAGGTCAGCCCCAGCATTTT CASSERGLGQPQHF
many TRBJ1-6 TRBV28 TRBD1 TGTGCCAGCAGTTTATGGGGACAGGGTGGTAATTCACCCCTCCACTTT CASSLWGQGGNSPLHF
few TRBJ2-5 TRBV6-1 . TGTGCCAGCGGAGCTAGCGATGAGACCCAGTACTTC CASGASDETQYF